This T cell receptor beta chain comes out of a study of blood T cell repertoires in COVID-19. The method was immunoSEQ multiplex PCR; TCRdb's version includes in-frame clones alone and lacks a portion of them. Of about 100,000 clones in the sample, over 75% were seen once. Germline V gives CDR1 ENHRY, CDR2 SYGVKD. V lost 6 bases and J lost 0; bases outside the gene matches: 7. This CDR3 is 15 amino acids long. The V gene is TRBV10-3, the J gene TRBJ1-1; 7 bases map to TRBD1. Sequenced sample: peripheral blood. This clonotype was obtained from a woman aged 60-75 years with acute or convalescent COVID-19. The DNA for the CDR3 is TGTGCCATCAGCTCAGGGGGTTCCTTGAACACTGAAGCTTTCTTT. Translated: CAISSGGSLNTEAFF.